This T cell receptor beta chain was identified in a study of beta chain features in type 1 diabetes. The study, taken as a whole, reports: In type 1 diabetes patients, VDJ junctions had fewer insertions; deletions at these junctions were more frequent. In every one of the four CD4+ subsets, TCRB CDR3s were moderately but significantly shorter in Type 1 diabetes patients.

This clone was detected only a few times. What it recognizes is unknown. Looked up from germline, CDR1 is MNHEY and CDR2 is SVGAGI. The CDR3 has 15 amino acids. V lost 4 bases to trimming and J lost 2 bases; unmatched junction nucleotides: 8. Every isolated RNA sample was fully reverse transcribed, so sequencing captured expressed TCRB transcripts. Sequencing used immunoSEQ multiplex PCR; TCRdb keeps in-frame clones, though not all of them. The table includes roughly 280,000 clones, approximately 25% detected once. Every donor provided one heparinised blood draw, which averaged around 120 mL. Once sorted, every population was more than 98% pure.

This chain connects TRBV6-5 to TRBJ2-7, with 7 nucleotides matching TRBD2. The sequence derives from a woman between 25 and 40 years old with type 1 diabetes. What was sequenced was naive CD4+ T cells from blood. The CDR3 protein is CASSSSSGKTYEQYF. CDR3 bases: TGTGCCAGCAGTTCCTCTAGCGGCAAGACCTACGAGCAGTACTTC.